The T cell receptor beta chain under discussion was sequenced for a study of beta chain features in type 1 diabetes. cDNA synthesis used the whole RNA isolate, giving expressed TCRB sequences. Sequenced by immunoSEQ multiplex PCR; TCRdb stores in-frame clones only, minus some. The repertoire holds about 190,000 clones, with around 7.9% as singletons. For this clone: Its antigen is unknown.

Study findings and constraints: The study found moderately but significantly shorter TCRB CDR3s in all four CD4+ subsets of Type 1 diabetes patients.

Germline values: CDR1 SGHDN, CDR2 FVKESK. The V gene end was trimmed by 0 bases and the J gene end by 4 bases; junction bases not matched to a gene: 5. This CDR3 comprises 15 residues. The rearrangement links TRBV14 to TRBJ1-2, with 7 bases fitting TRBD1. This clonotype originated in a man aged 18 to 30 with type 1 diabetes. The sample comprised central memory CD4+ T cells from blood. The CDR3 protein is CASSQDLTGVYGYTF. CDR3 in DNA: TGTGCCAGCAGCCAAGACTTAACAGGGGTCTATGGCTACACCTTC.